The entry below describes one T cell receptor (beta chain). Its antigen is undetermined. Sampling of each donor yielded at least one pre-ART PBMC sample and at least two post-ART PBMC samples. This specimen belongs to a study of long-term antiretroviral therapy in people with HIV. Study-wide results and caveats: Before ART, certain clones expanded, and these dominated the repertoire at all time points. Repertoires looked antigen-experienced, with only a slight naive shift after ART.

This was the immunoSEQ v3.0 assay at survey level. Sequencing was directed toward about 35,000-50,000 T-cell genomes in each sample. Using immunoSEQ multiplex PCR, the repertoire was profiled, and TCRdb retains in-frame clones only, with some absent. The sample contains 25,000 to 35,000 clones, around 93% of which appear only once. The V gene's germline CDR1 is MNHEY and CDR2 SVGAGI. Trimming cost V 6 bases and J 2 bases; bases outside gene matches: 7. This CDR3 comprises 15 residues. V is TRBV6-5 and J is TRBJ2-3; the match to TRBD2 covers 8 bases. The sequence came from a man aged 45 to 65 with HIV. This material consisted of unsorted PBMCs, taken roughly 7.1 years after starting antiretroviral therapy. CDR3 coding DNA: TGTGCCAGCAGCCGTAGCGGGGCCTACACAGATACGCAGTATTTT. Its protein product is CASSRSGAYTDTQYF.